Here is one TCR beta chain with its context. The data stem from a study of T cell changes during pregnancy in multiple sclerosis. Germline V gene sequence: CDR1 SEHNR, CDR2 FQNEAQ (reference sequence). Unmatched junction bases numbered 14, after V lost 2 bases and J lost 5 bases. The CDR3 has 18 residues. Clones were read by immunoSEQ multiplex PCR, and TCRdb kept only the in-frame ones, dropping some. The data contain under 80,000 clones, about nine tenths of them singletons. Sequenced here: peripheral blood, sampled in the second trimester of pregnancy. The receptor's source is a female donor with multiple sclerosis, enrolled in a pregnancy study. The genes are TRBV7-9 and TRBJ1-1; 10 nucleotides match TRBD1. The CDR3 coding sequence is TGTGCCAGCAGCTTACGGGGGACAGGGGATGGTTTGGGAACTGAAGCTTTCTTT. Translation gives CASSLRGTGDGLGTEAFF.